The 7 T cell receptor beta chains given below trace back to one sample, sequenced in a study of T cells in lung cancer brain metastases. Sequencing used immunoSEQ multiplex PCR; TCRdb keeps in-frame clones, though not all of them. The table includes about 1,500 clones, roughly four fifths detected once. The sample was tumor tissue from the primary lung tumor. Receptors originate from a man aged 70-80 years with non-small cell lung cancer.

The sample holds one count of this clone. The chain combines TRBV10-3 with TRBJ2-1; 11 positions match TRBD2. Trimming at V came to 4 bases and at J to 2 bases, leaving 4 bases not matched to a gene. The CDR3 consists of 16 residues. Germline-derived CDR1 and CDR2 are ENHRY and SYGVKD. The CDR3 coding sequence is TGTGCCATCAGTGGTGGGGGACTAGCGGCCTACAATGAGCAGTTCTTC. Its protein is CAISGGGLAAYNEQFF.

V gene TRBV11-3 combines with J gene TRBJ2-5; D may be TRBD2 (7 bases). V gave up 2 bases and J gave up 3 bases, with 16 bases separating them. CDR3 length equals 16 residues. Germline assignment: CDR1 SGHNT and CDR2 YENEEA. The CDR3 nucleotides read TGTGCCAGCAGCTTATTCAGGGGAGGGGGGGAAGAGACCCAGTACTTC. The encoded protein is CASSLFRGGGEETQYF.

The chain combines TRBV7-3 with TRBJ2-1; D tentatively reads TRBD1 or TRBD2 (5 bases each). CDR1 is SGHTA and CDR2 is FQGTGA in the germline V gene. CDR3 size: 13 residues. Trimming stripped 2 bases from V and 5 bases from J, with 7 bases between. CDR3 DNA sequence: TGTGCCAGCAGCTTAGAGGGGAACAATGAGCAGTTCTTC. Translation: CASSLEGNNEQFF.

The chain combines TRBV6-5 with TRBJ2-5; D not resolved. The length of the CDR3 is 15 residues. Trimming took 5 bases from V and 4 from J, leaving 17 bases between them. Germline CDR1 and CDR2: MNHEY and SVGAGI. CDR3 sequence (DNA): TGTGCCAGCAGTGGAACAGCGTCCACAACAGAGACCCAGTACTTC. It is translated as CASSGTASTTETQYF.

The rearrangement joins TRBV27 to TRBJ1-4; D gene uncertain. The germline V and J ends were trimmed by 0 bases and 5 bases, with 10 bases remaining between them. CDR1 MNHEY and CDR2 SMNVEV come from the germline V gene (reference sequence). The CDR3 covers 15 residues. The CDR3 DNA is TGTGCCAGCAGTTTATCTAACCTTCTGAATGAAAAACTGTTTTTT. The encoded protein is CASSLSNLLNEKLFF.

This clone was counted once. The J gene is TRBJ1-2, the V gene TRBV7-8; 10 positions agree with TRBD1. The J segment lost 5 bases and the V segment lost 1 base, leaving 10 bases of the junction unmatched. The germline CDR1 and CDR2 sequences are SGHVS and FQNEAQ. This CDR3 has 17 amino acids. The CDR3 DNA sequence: TGTGCCAGCAGCTTAGTAGCCTCCGGGACAGGGGTGTATGGCTACACCTTC. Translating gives CASSLVASGTGVYGYTF.

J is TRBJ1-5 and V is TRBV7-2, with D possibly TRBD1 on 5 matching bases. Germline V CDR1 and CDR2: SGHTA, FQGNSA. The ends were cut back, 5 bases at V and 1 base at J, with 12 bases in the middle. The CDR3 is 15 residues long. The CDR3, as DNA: TGTGCCAGCAGCCTACAGGAGGGGAGCAATCAGCCCCAGCATTTT. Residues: CASSLQEGSNQPQHF.